The 31 T cell receptor beta chains in this list originate from one sample, sequenced in a study of human T cells and chemical hapten exposure. As for time point: patch test 2, 6 weeks after DPC sensitization. The treatment here: therapeutic diphenylcyclopropenone sensitization with weekly scalp DPC. One entry per CDR3 protein results from TCRdb running MiXCR on the RACE reads. The table includes about 95,000 distinct CDR3 sequences, roughly 11% detected once. The specimen comprised whole blood, sampled in connection with sensitization to the hapten diphenylcyclopropenone (DPC). These receptors were taken from a woman aged 40-49 years with alopecia areata. Some clones in this sample may be carry-over from other donors' samples.

Points on this clonotype: This clone may be a read error of a much larger clone one base away. V usage is TRBV3-2 and J usage is TRBJ2-3; the table's D call TRBD1 went unverified against the DNA. TRBV3-2 is flagged as a pseudogene. The CDR3 consists of 15 residues. The CDR3 bases are TGTGCCAGCGGCCCCGGGAATCTAAGCACAGATACGCAGTATTTT. Its translation: CASGPGNLSTDTQYF.

V usage is TRBV20-1 and J usage is TRBJ2-7; D gene uncertain. CDR3 length: 13 amino acids. The V end was cut by 5 bases, the J end by 0 bases, with 11 bases between. Germline assignment: CDR1 DFQATT and CDR2 SNEGSKA (reference sequence). The CDR3 DNA reads TGCAGTGCTCCTTACACGGGCTCCTACGAGCAGTACTTC. Amino acid sequence: CSAPYTGSYEQYF.

A few counts support this clonotype. J is TRBJ2-5 and V is TRBV29-1; maybe TRBD1 (7 bases). V was clipped by 7 bases and J by 1 base, with 22 bases between them. Germline CDR1 is SQVTM and CDR2 is ANQGSEA. The CDR3 consists of 16 residues. CDR3 in DNA: TGCAGCGCGGACTACAGGGGCCAGACTTTCCAAGAGACCCAGTACTTC. Translating it yields CSADYRGQTFQETQYF.

This clonotype was counted only a few times. The rearrangement links TRBV7-3 to TRBJ1-1, with a tentative D call TRBD1 (6 bases). The CDR3 loop spans 15 amino acids. Germline-derived CDR1 and CDR2 are SGHTA and FQGTGA. Trimming took 1 base from V and 0 from J, leaving 9 bases between them. The CDR3 protein is CASSLMGGVNTEAFF. The CDR3 region has the DNA TGTGCCAGCAGCTTAATGGGGGGCGTGAACACTGAAGCTTTCTTT.

This clonotype was observed a handful of times. The chain links TRBV6-2 or TRBV6-3 to TRBJ2-1; a weak D match, TRBD1 (6 bases). Germline V gene data show CDR1 as MNHEY and CDR2 as SVGEGT. Trimming removed 0 bases at V and 4 bases at J, with 16 bases between. This CDR3 comprises 17 residues. The DNA of the CDR3 is TGTGCCAGCAGTTACTCTGACAGGAGCCAAGCGTACAATGAGCAGTTCTTC. Its translation: CASSYSDRSQAYNEQFF.

This clonotype was counted at least ten times. The chain links TRBV3-2 to TRBJ2-7; TRBD1 is the table's D call and was not checked against the DNA. TRBV3-2 is a documented pseudogene. CDR3 size: 19 residues. CDR3: CASSQDVRVIINWGYEQYF. CDR3 nucleotide sequence: TGTGCCAGCAGCCAAGACGTGAGGGTGATTATCAATTGGGGGTACGAGCAGTACTTC.

The rearrangement links TRBV18 to TRBJ1-5, with D unclear. Trimming left V 5 bases short and J 5 bases short, with 7 bases between. The CDR3 runs to 12 residues. Germline CDR1 reads KGHSH; CDR2 reads LQKENI. The CDR3 bases are TGTGCCAGCTCAGGGAGGGATCAGCCCCAGCATTTT. Amino acids: CASSGRDQPQHF.

The rearrangement links TRBV6-2 or TRBV6-3 to TRBJ1-5; 7 bases align to TRBD1. Trimming took 2 bases from V and 2 from J; bases not matched to a gene: 6. The CDR3 loop spans 16 amino acids. Germline values: CDR1 MNHEY, CDR2 SVGEGT. The CDR3, as DNA: TGTGCCAGCAGTTACACACGACAGGGAGGCAATCAGCCCCAGCATTTT. The encoded protein is CASSYTRQGGNQPQHF.

This clonotype was detected ten times or more. The chain has TRBV29-1 and TRBJ2-3; tentatively, D is TRBD1 (7 bases). The CDR3 loop spans 12 amino acids. V lost 7 bases, J lost 6 bases, and 14 bases lay in between. CDR1 SQVTM and CDR2 ANQGSEA come from the germline V gene. The CDR3 sequence: CSEHRGGDTQYF. CDR3 bases: TGCAGCGAACACAGGGGAGGCGATACGCAGTATTTT.

This clonotype was seen more than once but under ten times. The chain has TRBV28 and TRBJ1-2; 7 nucleotides line up with TRBD1. Per the germline V gene, CDR1 is MDHEN and CDR2 is SYDVKM. The trim removed 3 bases at V and 0 bases at J, leaving 4 bases unmatched. The CDR3 length is 15 residues. The CDR3, as DNA: TGTGCCAGCAGTTTCCCGACAGGGACTAACTATGGCTACACCTTC. It encodes CASSFPTGTNYGYTF.

This clonotype was seen a few times. The rearrangement links TRBV7-8 to TRBJ2-4; D unclear. The ends were cut back, 1 base at V and 8 bases at J, with 15 bases in the middle. Per the germline V gene, CDR1 is SGHVS and CDR2 is FQNEAQ. The CDR3 is 15 amino acids. The CDR3: CASSLVLGKRDIQYF. CDR3 nucleotide sequence: TGTGCCAGCAGCTTAGTACTGGGAAAACGGGACATTCAGTACTTC.

This chain connects TRBV10-3 to TRBJ2-6; 9 bases map to TRBD1. Germline CDR1 is ENHRY and CDR2 is SYGVKD. The CDR3 runs 18 residues. Trimming at V came to 4 bases and at J to 3 bases, leaving 10 bases not matched to a gene. The CDR3 is CAISGVTGGLCGANVLTF. The CDR3, as DNA: TGTGCCATCAGTGGGGTGACAGGGGGTCTTTGTGGGGCCAACGTCCTGACTTTC.

The genes are TRBV7-9 and TRBJ2-1; D possibly corresponds to TRBD2 (7 bases). The CDR3 is made up of 15 amino acids. Germline V lookup: CDR1 SEHNR, CDR2 FQNEAQ (reference sequence). V gave up 5 bases and J gave up 4 bases, with 15 bases separating them. CDR3 nucleotides: TGTGCCAGCAGCCTAGGACTAGGGGGGTACAATGAGCAGTTCTTC. Translated, it gives CASSLGLGGYNEQFF.

The table lists this clonotype with many counts. This chain uses TRBV6-6 with TRBJ2-1; perhaps TRBD2 as D (6 bases). The V end lost 7 bases, the J end lost 9 bases, and 19 bases lay between the germline ends. Germline loops: CDR1 MNHNY, CDR2 SVGAGI (reference sequence). This CDR3 spans 14 amino acids. CDR3: CASNTGLALAEQFF. DNA of the CDR3: TGTGCCAGCAATACGGGGCTAGCGCTGGCTGAGCAGTTCTTC.

This chain connects TRBV21-1 to TRBJ2-5. TRBV21-1 counts as a pseudogene. The CDR3 covers 9 residues. CDR3: CASSKVQYF. DNA for the CDR3: TGTGCCAGCAGCAAAGTTCAGTACTTC.

This clonotype was detected only once. The chain links TRBV5-4 to TRBJ1-1; D not certain. V was clipped by 0 bases and J by 1 base, with 31 bases between them. The V gene's germline CDR1 is SGHNT and CDR2 YYREEE (reference sequence). The CDR3 runs 22 residues. The chain's CDR3 is CASSLDDGLFGRGSSGNTEAFF. CDR3 DNA sequence: TGTGCCAGCAGCTTGGATGACGGCCTCTTTGGACGAGGGAGCAGTGGGAACACTGAAGCTTTCTTT.

This clonotype was seen many times. V is TRBV27 and J is TRBJ2-3; D is undetermined. The CDR3 has 13 amino acids. CDR1 and CDR2 (germline): MNHEY, SMNVEV (reference sequence). Deletions cut 3 bases from V and 0 bases from J, with 4 bases between. The CDR3 is CASSFSSTDTQYF. The CDR3 bases are TGTGCCAGCAGTTTTTCCAGCACAGATACGCAGTATTTT.

The rearrangement joins TRBV25-1 to TRBJ2-7, with D possibly TRBD1 on 6 matching bases. Trimming took off 4 bases at V and 3 bases at J, with 7 bases between the two ends. The germline V gene has CDR1 MGHDK and CDR2 SYGVNS. The CDR3 has 12 amino acids. The CDR3 DNA follows: TGTGCCAGCAGTGGACAGGACTACGAGCAGTACTTC. It encodes CASSGQDYEQYF.

The sample holds many counts of this clonotype. The V call is TRBV2, the J call TRBJ1-1; D is possibly TRBD1 (5 bases). Trimming took 4 bases from V and 4 from J, leaving 10 bases between them. Germline assignment: CDR1 SNHLY and CDR2 FYNNEI. The CDR3 loop spans 13 amino acids. The CDR3 here is CASSVQGVTEAFF. In nucleotides, the CDR3 is TGTGCCAGCAGTGTTCAAGGGGTCACTGAAGCTTTCTTT.

This clonotype was counted only a few times. This rearrangement joins TRBV12-3 or TRBV12-4 to TRBJ2-5, with TRBD2 identical over 7 bases. There are 15 residues in the CDR3. The V gene end was trimmed by 7 bases and the J gene end by 2 bases; junction bases not matched to a gene: 10. This chain's CDR3 is CASNRGPGGQETQYF. As DNA, the CDR3 is TGTGCCAGCAATCGCGGGCCGGGGGGACAAGAGACCCAGTACTTC.

This clonotype was seen many times. The chain joins TRBV12-3 or TRBV12-4 to TRBJ2-1, with 8 bases that match TRBD1. This CDR3 is built from 15 residues. V gave up 7 bases and J gave up 2 bases; unmatched junction bases: 7. CDR3 coding DNA: TGTGCCAGCAACCTCAGGACAGGGACCTACAATGAGCAGTTCTTC. This sequence encodes CASNLRTGTYNEQFF.

This clonotype appeared many times. This chain connects TRBV25-1 to TRBJ2-5; D unclear. V lost 3 bases to trimming and J lost 1 base, with 6 bases between them. There are 13 residues in the CDR3. The V gene's germline CDR1 is MGHDK and CDR2 SYGVNS. CDR3 in amino acids: CASSEVGQETQYF. As DNA, the CDR3 is TGTGCCAGCAGTGAGGTCGGCCAAGAGACCCAGTACTTC.

This clonotype was recorded at least ten times. This chain links TRBV12-3 or TRBV12-4 with TRBJ2-2; 7 nucleotides align to TRBD2. V was clipped by 7 bases and J by 15 bases; unmatched bases: 11. CDR3 length equals 12 residues. CDR3 sequence (DNA): TGTGCCAGCACCTCCACCCACCGGGGGGTGTTTTTT. Translating gives CASTSTHRGVFF.

This clonotype has a count of ten or more. CDR3 loop: CASSDRVSSPLHF. DNA of the CDR3: TGTGCCAGCTCGGACAGGGTCTCATCACCCCTCCACTTT. This rearrangement joins TRBV27 to TRBJ1-6; 8 bases map to TRBD1. V trimming: 8 bases; J trimming: 10 bases; junction bases outside the gene matches: 7. Germline V gives CDR1 MNHEY, CDR2 SMNVEV (reference sequence). The CDR3 has 13 amino acids.

This clonotype occurred many times. The V call is TRBV6-2 or TRBV6-3, the J call TRBJ2-3; tentative D call: TRBD2 (6 bases). The V end lost 2 bases, the J end lost 2 bases, and 14 bases lay between the germline ends. Germline V gene data show CDR1 as MNHEY and CDR2 as SVGEGT. This CDR3 comprises 16 residues. CDR3 sequence reads: CASSYEAGGATDTQYF. The CDR3 nucleotides are TGTGCCAGCAGTTACGAGGCGGGCGGGGCCACAGATACGCAGTATTTT.

In this sample, this clonotype turned up a few times. The V gene is TRBV6-6, the J gene TRBJ2-7; TRBD2 aligns across 10 bases. The CDR3 spans 16 residues. In germline, CDR1 is MNHNY, CDR2 SVGAGI (reference sequence). Trimming at V came to 0 bases and at J to 5 bases, leaving 7 bases not matched to a gene. The CDR3 loop is CASSYSSGGAFHEQYF. The CDR3 DNA sequence: TGTGCCAGCAGTTACTCGAGCGGGGGGGCCTTCCACGAGCAGTACTTC.

This clonotype was seen many times. The rearrangement uses TRBV6-1 and TRBJ2-3; the D gene is possibly TRBD2 (6 bases). This CDR3 contains 15 residues. The germline CDR1 and CDR2 sequences are MNHNS and SASEGT. V dropped 4 bases and J dropped 6 bases, with 17 bases sitting between them. The CDR3 DNA follows: TGTGCCAGCAGTGCCAAGGACGGGGGTCGGGATACGCAGTATTTT. Protein: CASSAKDGGRDTQYF.

At least ten counts were recorded for this clonotype. The CDR3 DNA is TGTGCCAGCAGCCGGCCTGGGGGAGAGGCCGGGGAGCTGTTTTTT. Translating gives CASSRPGGEAGELFF. The chain uses TRBV7-9 and TRBJ2-2; the D call may be TRBD1 or TRBD2 (5 bases each). Germline V gene sequence: CDR1 SEHNR, CDR2 FQNEAQ (reference sequence). This CDR3 spans 15 amino acids. The V and J ends lost 5 bases and 6 bases respectively, with 16 bases between them.

The rearrangement uses TRBV12-3 or TRBV12-4 and TRBJ1-2; D is uncertain. Trimming stripped 6 bases from V and 3 bases from J, with 14 bases between. CDR3 size: 14 residues. This CDR3 reads CASRPGRMDYGYTF. The CDR3, as DNA: TGTGCCAGCAGACCGGGTCGCATGGACTATGGCTACACCTTC.

In its sample, this clonotype was seen many times. V and J are TRBV6-2 or TRBV6-3 and TRBJ2-1, with 7 bases aligning to TRBD2. J gave up 9 bases and V 8 bases, and 16 bases lay outside the gene matches. Germline V gene data show CDR1 as MNHEY and CDR2 as SVGEGT. The CDR3 runs 15 residues. The CDR3 region is CASGRGFSGGGEQFF. The CDR3, as DNA: TGTGCCAGCGGACGGGGATTCTCGGGCGGGGGTGAGCAGTTCTTC.

The table lists this clonotype with many counts. The chain combines TRBV10-3 with TRBJ1-2; D may be TRBD1 (5 bases). The CDR3 covers 13 residues. Looked up from germline, CDR1 is ENHRY and CDR2 is SYGVKD. Trimming shortened V by 2 bases and J by 4 bases, and 8 bases separated the two germline ends. The DNA for the CDR3 is TGTGCCATCAGTGAGCCGGGGGGCTATGGCTACACCTTC. Protein sequence: CAISEPGGYGYTF.